Shown below are 29 T cell receptor beta chains from a single sample sequenced in a study. TCRdb reprocessed the 5' RACE reads with MiXCR, giving one entry per CDR3 protein. The sample carries just under 65,000 distinct CDR3 sequences, approximately 22% recorded once. The sequenced sample was memory CD4+ T cells sorted from a lymph node. Subset defined: memory CD4+ T cells, CD4+CD45RO+CD25-. The receptors here all came from a female donor with breast cancer.

The rearrangement joins TRBV2 to TRBJ2-3, with D possibly being TRBD2 (6 bases). Germline V gene data show CDR1 as SNHLY and CDR2 as FYNNEI. V was pared by 7 bases and J by 0 bases, with 14 bases between. The CDR3 has 15 amino acids. CDR3 in amino acids: CASTAQRASTDTQYF. The CDR3 bases are TGTGCCAGCACCGCACAGCGGGCAAGCACAGATACGCAGTATTTT.

This clonotype has a handful of counts. An end of the junction does not agree with germline; a read error may underlie this. The V and J genes are TRBV11-2 and TRBJ2-1; D is ambiguous. Germline CDR1 is SGHAT and CDR2 is FQNNGV. The CDR3 is 14 amino acids. In DNA, the CDR3 is TGTGCCAGCAGATTAGACTCAACCTACAATGAGCAGTTCTTC. Its translation: CASRLDSTYNEQFF.

This clonotype showed up just a few times. This sequence joins TRBV7-2 and TRBJ2-2; D may be TRBD2 (7 bases). CDR3 length: 16 residues. The V and J ends lost 5 bases and 3 bases respectively, with 16 bases between them. Germline V CDR1 and CDR2: SGHTA, FQGNSA. CDR3 nucleotides: TGTGCCAGCAGCCCCTGGGGCGGGGGCTACACCGGGGAGCTGTTTTTT. Protein: CASSPWGGGYTGELFF.

The chain joins TRBV29-1 to TRBJ2-3, with a weak D call TRBD1 (5 bases). V was cut by 6 bases and J by 6 bases, with 13 bases left in between. The CDR3 is 12 amino acids. Germline lookup yields CDR1 SQVTM and CDR2 ANQGSEA. CDR3 DNA: TGCAGCGTGGGGAAACCAGGGGATACGCAGTATTTT. Amino acids: CSVGKPGDTQYF.

V usage is TRBV2 and J usage is TRBJ1-2; D is undetermined. The CDR3 is made up of 13 amino acids. The V end was cut by 5 bases, the J end by 8 bases, with 15 bases between. Germline assignment: CDR1 SNHLY and CDR2 FYNNEI. Here the CDR3 reads CASSYARIEGYTF. Written as DNA, the CDR3 is TGTGCCAGCAGTTACGCCCGGATTGAAGGCTACACCTTC.

This clonotype was picked up a small number of times. The V call is TRBV4-1, the J call TRBJ2-7, with D perhaps being TRBD1 or TRBD2 (5 bases each). Trimming removed 3 bases from V and 3 bases from J, with 15 bases in between. Germline lookup yields CDR1 MGHRA and CDR2 YSYEKL. The CDR3 is made up of 15 amino acids. The CDR3 loop reads CASSQTMGRNYEQYF. CDR3 nucleotides: TGCGCCAGCAGCCAGACAATGGGACGGAACTACGAGCAGTACTTC.

This chain uses TRBV7-8 with TRBJ2-7; 9 positions match TRBD2. This CDR3 has 13 residues. Trimming took 1 base from V and 10 from J; bases not matched to a gene: 5. CDR1 is SGHVS, CDR2 FQNEAQ, per germline. As DNA, the CDR3 is TGTGCCAGCAGCTTAGGGCGGGAGGGGGACCAGTACTTC. Translating gives CASSLGREGDQYF.

This clonotype occurred a few times. The V gene is TRBV12-3 or TRBV12-4, the J gene TRBJ1-5; TRBD1 agrees at 10 bases. The CDR3 loop spans 13 amino acids. V trimming: 8 bases; J trimming: 6 bases; junction bases outside the gene matches: 4. CDR3 DNA sequence: TGTGCCAGCGGACAGGGGGACGGTCAGCCCCAGCATTTT. This codes for CASGQGDGQPQHF.

This clonotype was detected only a few times. The chain links TRBV28 to TRBJ1-1, with D uncertain. CDR1 and CDR2 from the germline V gene are MDHEN and SYDVKM. Trimming pared 5 bases from V and 5 bases from J, leaving 15 bases between. The CDR3 totals 14 residues. The CDR3: CASSPVGIGTEAFF. CDR3 DNA: TGTGCCAGCAGTCCCGTAGGGATAGGGACTGAAGCTTTCTTT.

This clonotype is medium-sized by share. This chain joins TRBV6-5 and TRBJ1-5; D is possibly TRBD1 (6 bases). CDR3 length: 15 amino acids. The V gene lost 7 bases and the J gene lost 2 bases, with 15 bases spanning the gap. CDR1 is MNHEY, CDR2 SVGAGI, per germline. The CDR3 loop is CASIKQGRRNQPQHF. The CDR3 coding sequence is TGTGCCAGCATTAAGCAGGGGAGGCGCAATCAGCCCCAGCATTTT.

The genes are TRBV19 and TRBJ2-1; either TRBD1 or TRBD2 may supply D (6 bases each). The V end lost 3 bases, the J end lost 4 bases, and 16 bases lay between the germline ends. Germline V gene sequence: CDR1 LNHDA, CDR2 SQIVND (reference sequence). The CDR3 is made up of 16 amino acids. The CDR3, as DNA: TGTGCCAGTAGTATCGGGGGCAGGAAGATTTACAATGAGCAGTTCTTC. The encoded protein is CASSIGGRKIYNEQFF.

There are a few counts of this clonotype. This rearrangement joins TRBV20-1 to TRBJ2-5, with 10 bases aligning to TRBD2. The CDR3 runs 15 residues. The trim removed 5 bases at V and 3 bases at J, leaving 9 bases unmatched. Germline lookup yields CDR1 DFQATT and CDR2 SNEGSKA (reference sequence). This chain's CDR3 is CSAPSGRSGKETQYF. The DNA for the CDR3 is TGCAGTGCTCCTAGCGGGAGAAGTGGGAAAGAGACCCAGTACTTC.

The table lists this clonotype with many counts. This chain uses TRBV4-1 with TRBJ2-3, with D perhaps being TRBD1 or TRBD2 (5 bases each). The germline V and J ends were trimmed by 5 bases and 0 bases, with 12 bases remaining between them. Looked up from germline, CDR1 is MGHRA and CDR2 is YSYEKL. The CDR3 contains 15 residues. The CDR3, as DNA: TGCGCCAGCAGCAACGGGGCTTCCAGCACAGATACGCAGTATTTT. It translates to CASSNGASSTDTQYF.

The V gene is TRBV7-9, the J gene TRBJ1-5; possibly TRBD1 for D (6 bases). Germline V lookup: CDR1 SEHNR, CDR2 FQNEAQ (reference sequence). V was trimmed by 5 bases and J by 4 bases, leaving 9 bases between them. The length of the CDR3 is 13 residues. Here the CDR3 reads CASSRGTNQPQHF. The CDR3 DNA follows: TGTGCCAGCAGCAGGGGGACTAATCAGCCCCAGCATTTT.

CDR3 DNA sequence: TGTGCCATCAGTGGGTACAGGGTCACAGATACGCAGTATTTT. It is translated as CAISGYRVTDTQYF. This chain joins TRBV10-3 and TRBJ2-3, with D possibly TRBD1 on 6 matching bases. Between the trimmed V and J ends, which lost 4 bases and 2 bases, there was a span of 10 bases. CDR3 size: 14 residues. Germline CDR1 is ENHRY and CDR2 is SYGVKD.

In DNA, the CDR3 is TGTGCCAGCAGCTCCCCTCCGGGTGGGGCGGCGGCACGGAGAGGCTACACCTTC. Encoded protein: CASSSPPGGAAARRGYTF. V is TRBV5-4 and J is TRBJ1-2, with D maybe TRBD1 (5 bases). Trimming took 3 bases from V and 8 from J, leaving 29 bases between them. The CDR3 sequence is 18 residues long. Germline CDR1 is SGHNT and CDR2 is YYREEE (reference sequence).

Ten or more counts support this clonotype. V and J are TRBV6-5 and TRBJ1-5, with no clear D. Trimming shortened V by 5 bases and J by 9 bases, and 23 bases separated the two germline ends. Germline V gene lookup returns CDR1 MNHEY and CDR2 SVGAGI. This CDR3 is 16 amino acids long. The CDR3 DNA reads as TGTGCCAGCAGTGTCTCCCCCGGGCCGGGCTTTCGGCCCCAGCATTTT. This translates into CASSVSPGPGFRPQHF.

This clonotype was seen a handful of times. The V gene is TRBV5-5, the J gene TRBJ2-3; TRBD2 is a possible D gene (6 bases). V was trimmed by 3 bases and J by 4 bases, leaving 18 bases between them. This CDR3 spans 16 amino acids. From germline, CDR1 is SGHKS and CDR2 YYEKEE (reference sequence). The CDR3 DNA reads TGTGCCAGCAGCTGGGACTCCTCAGGTGGCGCAGATACGCAGTATTTT. Protein sequence: CASSWDSSGGADTQYF.

The V call is TRBV11-1, the J call TRBJ2-1; D remains unclear. Germline CDR1 reads SGHAT; CDR2 reads FQDESV (reference sequence). V gave up 2 bases and J gave up 7 bases, with 3 bases separating them. This CDR3 region has 11 residues. The CDR3 sequence: CASSLFNEQFF. DNA for the CDR3: TGTGCCAGCAGCTTATTTAATGAGCAGTTCTTC.

In regard to this clonotype: A clone one base away is much larger, so this may be a read error. The rearrangement uses TRBV18 and TRBJ2-3, with 9 bases aligning to TRBD2. Per the germline V gene, CDR1 is KGHSH and CDR2 is LQKENI. Trimming at V came to 8 bases and at J to 14 bases, leaving 14 bases not matched to a gene. The CDR3 loop spans 13 amino acids. This chain's CDR3 is CASTAETGTSLYF. The CDR3 DNA reads TGTGCCAGCACAGCAGAGACCGGGACTAGCCTGTATTTT.

The V call is TRBV20-1, the J call TRBJ1-2; 8 bases are a match to TRBD1. Germline assignment: CDR1 DFQATT and CDR2 SNEGSKA (reference sequence). The CDR3 is 14 amino acids. Trimming removed 6 bases from V and 8 bases from J; junction bases left unmatched: 14. CDR3 in DNA: TGCAGTGCCACCGTGGCGACAGGGGAGTGGGGCTACACCTTC. Protein product: CSATVATGEWGYTF.

Notes on this clonotype: One end of the junction does not line up with germline, which may come from a read error. The chain couples TRBV5-1 to TRBJ2-3; maybe TRBD2 (6 bases). Per germline, CDR1 SGHRS and CDR2 YFSETQ. The CDR3 length is 15 residues. CDR3 nucleotides: TGCGCCATCAGCTTGTCAGGGACTCGCACAGATACGCAGTATTTT. Amino acids: CAISLSGTRTDTQYF.

This clonotype was seen once. The rearrangement uses TRBV12-3 or TRBV12-4 and TRBJ2-7; D call uncertain. The CDR3 is made up of 13 amino acids. V lost 3 bases and J 7 bases, leaving 13 bases between the germline ends. The CDR3 is CASSFGRTAEQYF. The CDR3 nucleotides read TGTGCCAGCAGTTTTGGTCGGACCGCAGAGCAGTACTTC.

This clonotype was detected only once. V and J are TRBV20-1 and TRBJ2-5; D gene ambiguous. With 7 bases removed from V and 0 bases from J, the gap between germline ends came to 9 bases. This CDR3 contains 12 residues. The germline CDR1 and CDR2 sequences are DFQATT and SNEGSKA (reference sequence). The CDR3 DNA is TGCAGTGTTTTGCTGTACCAAGAGACCCAGTACTTC. Translating it yields CSVLLYQETQYF.

This clonotype showed up just a few times. V gene TRBV4-3 combines with J gene TRBJ2-1, with 11 bases matching TRBD1. This CDR3 has 16 residues. From germline, CDR1 is LGHNA and CDR2 YSLEER. With V trimmed by 2 bases and J by 8 bases, 8 bases remained unmatched. This CDR3 is CASSQNRDRGNHEQFF. The CDR3 DNA is TGCGCCAGCAGCCAAAACCGGGACAGGGGGAATCATGAGCAGTTCTTC.

The chain recombines TRBV5-5 with TRBJ2-7, with D possibly matching TRBD1 (5 bases). The CDR3 covers 16 residues. V was cut by 0 bases and J by 6 bases, with 19 bases left in between. Germline values: CDR1 SGHKS, CDR2 YYEKEE (reference sequence). The CDR3 is CASSLEGATHTSEQYF. DNA for the CDR3: TGTGCCAGCAGCTTGGAAGGGGCCACACACACCTCCGAGCAGTACTTC.

This clonotype has more than one count but fewer than ten. The chain is built from TRBV6-1 and TRBJ1-3; D gene unclear. CDR1 MNHNS and CDR2 SASEGT come from the germline V gene. This CDR3 comprises 12 residues. Deletions cut 0 bases from V and 7 bases from J, with 4 bases between. This CDR3 is CASSEAVNTIYF. CDR3 bases: TGTGCCAGCAGTGAAGCGGTGAACACCATATATTTT.

The CDR3 loop reads CASSRDRAHTF. As DNA, the CDR3 is TGCGCCAGCAGCCGGGACAGGGCGCACACCTTC. The V and J genes are TRBV4-1 and TRBJ1-2; 9 bases map to TRBD1. There are 11 residues in the CDR3. The J segment lost 12 bases and the V segment lost 4 bases, leaving 3 bases of the junction unmatched. In germline, CDR1 is MGHRA, CDR2 YSYEKL.

This clonotype was detected only a few times. The chain employs TRBV5-1 and TRBJ2-1, with 9 bases aligning to TRBD1. With 4 bases clipped from V and 9 bases from J, the junction kept 11 bases outside the gene matches. The germline gives CDR1 SGHRS, CDR2 YFSETQ. The CDR3 is 15 residues long. The chain's CDR3 is CASSVRDRARGEQFF. CDR3 sequence (DNA): TGCGCCAGCAGCGTCCGGGACAGGGCTCGGGGTGAGCAGTTCTTC.